The clone carrying this T cell receptor (beta chain) appeared once. Repertoires were generated with immunoSEQ multiplex PCR, while TCRdb's copy carries only in-frame clones and drops some. This table holds 250,000 to 300,000 clones, approximately 90% found once. Recruitment covered some 25 US areas and drew participants whose ages spanned roughly 18 to 90 years. This sample is part of a study of blood T cell repertoires in COVID-19. Study background: Sites in the United States, Italy and Spain provided acute and convalescent COVID-19 samples. The analysed material was cDNA or gDNA that came from T cells, B-cell-depleted T cells, or PBMCs.

Unmatched junction bases numbered 6, after V lost 6 bases and J lost 2 bases. This CDR3 has 14 amino acids. In germline, CDR1 is MNHEY, CDR2 SVGAGI. V gene TRBV6-5 combines with J gene TRBJ2-7; TRBD2 agrees at 8 bases. Sequenced: PBMCs or T cells enriched from blood (not recorded which). The source is a woman in her thirties or forties with acute COVID-19. CDR3 amino acids: CASSATSGPYEQYF. CDR3 nucleotides: TGTGCCAGCAGCGCTACTAGCGGCCCCTACGAGCAGTACTTC.